The clone carrying this T cell receptor beta chain was recorded a few times. TCRdb called the 5' RACE reads again in MiXCR, with one record for every CDR3 protein. The sample consists of 400,000 to 500,000 distinct CDR3 sequences, 20% of them appearing once. This sample is part of a study of T-cell memory formation after mild COVID-19. Trimming removed 0 bases at V and 4 bases at J, with 13 bases between. Looked up from germline, CDR1 is SGHRS and CDR2 is YFSETQ. The CDR3 has 16 residues. This chain joins TRBV5-1 and TRBJ2-2, with D hard to call. Sequences were obtained from PBMCs or a T cell subset sorted from them (not recorded which). The receptor comes from an adult woman who had mild COVID-19 (a few samples of this study predate the infection). Cell type and time point are not known. The CDR3 sequence: CASSLEARSATGELFF. In DNA form, the CDR3 reads TGCGCCAGCAGCTTGGAAGCCAGGTCGGCCACCGGGGAGCTGTTTTTT.